This TCR beta chain derives from a study of breast tumors, draining lymph nodes, adjacent tissues. Broader study findings: Tumor TCR diversity was below lymph nodes but above nontumor tissue. Data fit most tumor T cells coming from lymph node, expanding in tumor.

Breast cancer patients provided tissue from their axillary draining lymph nodes. Via MiXCR, TCRdb re-called the multiplex PCR reads, giving one row per CDR3 protein. The sample consists of fewer than 140,000 distinct CDR3 sequences, less than 40% of them appearing once. About this clonotype: The antigen is not known.

Material for sequencing was axillary lymph node tissue. This TCR derives from a female donor with breast cancer. Some clones in this sample may be carry-over from other donors' samples.

The CDR3 loop is CASSGTGTYEQYF. For the CDR3, the DNA is TGTGCCAGCAGTGGGACAGGGACGTACGAGCAGTACTTC. The chain carries TRBV2 and TRBJ2-7, with TRBD1 identical over 8 bases. V was pared by 4 bases and J by 4 bases, with 3 bases of the junction left unmatched. The CDR3 contains 13 residues. Looked up from germline, CDR1 is SNHLY and CDR2 is FYNNEI.